This T cell receptor (beta chain) originates from a study of blood T cell repertoires in COVID-19. Study context: COVID-19 samples from acute and convalescent phases originated in the United States, Italy and Spain.

TCRdb keeps only in-frame clones here, not all; method: immunoSEQ multiplex PCR. The table has 200,000 to 250,000 clones, roughly nine tenths seen once; the top ten hold around 0.84%. The CDR3 is 18 amino acids. The junction had 6 bases not matched to a gene; V was cut back by 0 bases and J by 0 bases. Germline loops: CDR1 SGHRS, CDR2 YFSETQ. The chain recombines TRBV5-1 with TRBJ2-6, with 7 bases identical to TRBD1. The TCR comes from a man aged 55 to 69 with COVID-19, enrolled during active disease. The material sequenced was peripheral blood. This chain's CDR3 is CASSLVGDRVSGANVLTF. CDR3 nucleotides: TGCGCCAGCAGCTTGGTAGGGGACAGAGTCTCTGGGGCCAACGTCCTGACTTTC. Using reference TRBV5-1 and TRBJ2-6 for the parts outside the CDR3, the full variable domain is KAGVTQTPRYLIKTRGQQVTLSCSPISGHRSVSWYQQTPGQGLQFLFEYFSETQRNKGNFPGRFSGRQFSNSRSEMNVSTLELGDSALYLCASSLVGDRVSGANVLTFGAGSRLTVL.